This T cell receptor (beta chain) was found in a study of T-cell reconstitution after alpha-beta-depleted transplantation in children. Preparation of the TCRbeta library was carried out with unique molecular identifiers. TCRdb re-derived calls from the PCR reads in MiXCR, one entry per CDR3 protein. The sample holds approximately 350,000 distinct CDR3 sequences, approximately 12% seen once. The table lists this clonotype with many counts. CDR3 length: 16 amino acids. V dropped 4 bases and J dropped 4 bases, with 19 bases sitting between them. The chain carries TRBV12-3 or TRBV12-4 and TRBJ1-1; TRBD1 is a possible D gene (6 bases). The sample here was PBMCs, taken from the stem cell graft. The sequence was obtained from a human donor who donated a stem cell graft to a child with Fanconi anemia. The CDR3 DNA sequence: TGTGCCAGCAGTTCCTCAGCGCCAGGGGCCGGCACTGAAGCTTTCTTT. It codes for CASSSSAPGAGTEAFF.